These 2 T cell receptor beta chains originate from one sample sequenced in a study of OX40 agonist ivuxolimab in advanced cancers. Only in-frame clones appear in the TCRdb table, and some are missing; sequencing was by immunoSEQ multiplex PCR. The sample contains tens of thousands of clones, around 80% of which appear only once. Specimen: CD4+ or CD8+ T cells sorted from blood, collected in a trial of the OX40 agonist ivuxolimab. Receptors originate from an adult with an advanced solid tumor such as melanoma, head and neck, liver or kidney cancer.

In its sample, this clone was seen once. This chain joins TRBV2 and TRBJ1-2; D ambiguous. This CDR3 has 14 amino acids. V was clipped by 8 bases and J by 4 bases, with 17 bases between them. From germline, CDR1 is SNHLY and CDR2 FYNNEI. The CDR3 sequence: CASRSTGSVYGYTF. The CDR3 nucleotides read TGTGCCAGCCGCTCGACTGGATCGGTCTATGGCTACACCTTC.

V gene TRBV4-2 combines with J gene TRBJ2-3, with D possibly TRBD2 on 6 matching bases. Trimming cost V 0 bases and J 1 base, with 14 bases left between them. Per germline, CDR1 LGHNA and CDR2 YNFKEQ. This CDR3 has 17 amino acids. The chain's CDR3 is CASSQDLQTGGTDTQYF. The CDR3 bases are TGTGCCAGCAGCCAAGATTTACAAACGGGGGGCACAGATACGCAGTATTTT.